This T cell receptor beta chain derives from a study of T cells in Graves' hyperthyroidism and ophthalmopathy (dated by TCRdb to about 2019). General notes on the study: Peripheral blood was collected at initial diagnosis, before any treatment. The paper describes TCR Vbeta CDR3 sequencing of 120 to 150 peripheral blood samples, made up of around 41 ophthalmopathy patients, 70 to 75 hyperthyroidism patients and around 17 progressor patients. For training and testing, the 80 to 100 patients in the discovery cohort were randomly divided in a 7:3 ratio. The study also compared thyroid tissue and blood T-cell repertoires from roughly six Graves' hyperthyroidism patients. After sampling, hyperthyroidism patients received methimazole starting at 30 mg daily, and ophthalmopathy patients received high-dose intravenous methylprednisolone. To identify TCR V-J signatures that set the groups apart, the researchers used a discovery cohort of 100 or so patients, made up of roughly 40 with Graves' ophthalmopathy and 55 to 65 with stable Graves' hyperthyroidism. Prospective prediction of ophthalmopathy was tested in an independent validation cohort consisting of 18 to 20 hyperthyroidism patients and some 15 patients who later progressed to ophthalmopathy.

Findings and caveats that apply to the study as a whole: Most expanded thyroid clonotypes (frequency above 0.001) were also detected in blood, suggesting blood repertoires may reflect thyroid immune responses. A 13 V-J signature model separated ophthalmopathy from stable hyperthyroidism, with roughly 88% sensitivity and 81.08% specificity in cross-validation and 80%/75% in testing. No statistical method was used to set the sample size in advance, and investigators knew the group allocation. During validation, the model predicted progression to ophthalmopathy a median of roughly 7.1 months ahead of onset, with just under 71% sensitivity and less than 85% specificity.

In the ophthalmopathy patients, disease was moderately to severely active, with a Clinical Activity Score of 3 or more, a NOSPECS grade of 4 or more, and a duration of less than 3 months. Patients with uncontrolled infections, other autoimmune diseases, pregnancy or lactation were excluded. Diagnoses relied on clinical symptoms, serum thyroxine and TRAb, thyroid ultrasound and orbital computed tomography. PBMCs were separated from 7.5 to 10 ml of fresh peripheral blood using Ficoll-Paque density gradient centrifugation. Total RNA was extracted with Trizol reagent, and quality was checked on an Agilent 2100 Bioanalyzer. CDR3 length: 14 amino acids, cysteine to phenylalanine. The DNA shown is the 42-base CDR3, in frame from base 1. Trimming costs V 5 bases and J 4 bases, and their ends lie 13 bases apart. CDR1 SGHVS and CDR2 FQNEAQ were looked up in the germline V gene. TCR beta CDR3 regions were amplified from RNA transcripts. The first round of RT-PCR for the TCR CDR3 was performed with the HTBI primer set and the Qiagen OneStep RT-PCR kit. The libraries were constructed in a second round of multiplex PCR and then size-selected and purified. Sequencing of the libraries was done on an Illumina HiSeq2000 using paired-end 100 bp reads. The original methods were these. SOAPnuke was used to process the raw data, with reads discarded if the reads contained adapters or uncalled bases, had a mean Phred below 15, or lacked an exact constant-primer or identifier match. COPE v1.2.5 was used to merge high-quality paired reads, and clonotypes were defined as unique nucleotide sequences. Clonotypes were aligned to IMGT TRBV, TRBD and TRBJ reference segments using MiTCR v1.1. Only V-J combinations with frequency above 0.0001, covering about 99% of repertoires, were analysed. A TCS score was defined as the ratio of F50 (clonal expansion) to E x V (chaos), with BLOSUM62-based TCRdist applied between CDR3 peptides within each V-J. Welch's t-statistics and random forest reduced roughly 540 V-J features to roughly 13, which were used in a naive Bayes classifier (R e1071). TCRdb reprocessed the public reads (quality trimming at Q25 with fastp, clone calling with MiXCR) and kept in-frame beta chains. Entries that share a CDR3 protein sequence are merged under the most common genes and DNA. What appears here as the V and J calls and clone size reflects TCRdb's work, not the paper's. The sample includes 200,000 to 250,000 distinct CDR3 sequences, with 16% observed a single time. The top ten clonotypes cover around 30% of the sample.

About this clonotype itself: Its antigen is currently not known. No clone much larger than this one lies a single base away; base qualities are absent.

The chain couples TRBV7-8 to TRBJ2-3; TRBD2 is possibly the D segment (7 matching bases). Source material: blood. The clonotype comes from a woman aged 18-30 years with Graves' ophthalmopathy. The encoded CDR3 is CASSAGGPADTQYF. At the DNA level, the sequence is TGTGCCAGCAGCGCCGGGGGGCCGGCAGATACGCAGTATTTT.